The T cell receptor (beta chain) described here comes from a study of OX40 agonist ivuxolimab in advanced cancers. On the study more broadly: Three patients, one with hepatocellular carcinoma and two with cutaneous melanoma, achieved partial responses. Broader study findings: Antigen specificity was not determined for the expanded peripheral T cells. Clonal expansion was seen in CD4+ and CD8+ blood T cells by week 6 at 0.1 to 3.0 mg/kg. Relative to CD4+, CD8+ T cells held more expanded clones on average.

The ends were cut back, 11 bases at V and 6 bases at J, with 23 bases in the middle. Looked up from germline, CDR1 is WNHNN and CDR2 is SYGVQD (reference sequence). The CDR3 contains 15 residues. Data came from immunoSEQ multiplex PCR; TCRdb stores just in-frame clones and leaves some out. The data hold 71,000 or so clones, with around 86% observed a single time. As regards this clone: Its matching antigen is unknown.

The chain couples TRBV10-1 to TRBJ1-5, with no clear D. This receptor was taken from an adult with an advanced solid tumor such as melanoma, head and neck, liver or kidney cancer. This specimen consisted of CD4+ or CD8+ T cells sorted from blood, obtained in a trial of the OX40 agonist ivuxolimab. This chain's CDR3 is CARRTEPTSTQPQHF. As DNA, the CDR3 is TGCGCCCGACGGACGGAACCCACCTCAACTCAGCCCCAGCATTTT.